The clone carrying this T cell receptor beta chain is a singleton in its sample. The CDR3 sequence is 12 residues long. The trim removed 4 bases at V and 7 bases at J, leaving 4 bases unmatched. Germline-derived CDR1 and CDR2 are GTSNPN and SVGIG (reference sequence). The data are from a study of blood T cell repertoires in COVID-19. Sequenced by immunoSEQ multiplex PCR; TCRdb stores in-frame clones only, minus some. The sample lists about 150,000 clones; roughly nine tenths were seen once. This chain links TRBV30 with TRBJ1-2; TRBD1 aligns across 9 bases. Specimen: peripheral blood. The receptor's source is a woman in her sixties or seventies with acute or convalescent COVID-19. CDR3 residues: CAWKQGASGYTF. The CDR3 nucleotides read TGTGCCTGGAAACAGGGGGCATCTGGCTACACCTTC.